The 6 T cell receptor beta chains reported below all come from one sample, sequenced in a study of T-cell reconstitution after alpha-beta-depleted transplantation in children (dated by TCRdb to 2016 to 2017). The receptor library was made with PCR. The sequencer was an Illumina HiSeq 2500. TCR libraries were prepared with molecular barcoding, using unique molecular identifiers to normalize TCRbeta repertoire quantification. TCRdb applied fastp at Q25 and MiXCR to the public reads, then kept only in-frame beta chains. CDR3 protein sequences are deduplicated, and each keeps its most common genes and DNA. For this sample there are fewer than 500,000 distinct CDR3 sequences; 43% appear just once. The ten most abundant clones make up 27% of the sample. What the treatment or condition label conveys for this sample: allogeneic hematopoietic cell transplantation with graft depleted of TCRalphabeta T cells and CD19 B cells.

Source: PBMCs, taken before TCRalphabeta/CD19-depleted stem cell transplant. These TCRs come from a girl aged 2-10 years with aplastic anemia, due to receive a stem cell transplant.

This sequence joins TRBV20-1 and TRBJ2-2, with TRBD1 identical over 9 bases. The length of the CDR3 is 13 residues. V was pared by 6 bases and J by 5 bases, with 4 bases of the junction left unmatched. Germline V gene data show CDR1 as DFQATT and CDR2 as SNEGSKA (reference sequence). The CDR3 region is CSAPGTGTGELFF. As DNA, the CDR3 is TGCAGTGCGCCCGGGACAGGGACCGGGGAGCTGTTTTTT.

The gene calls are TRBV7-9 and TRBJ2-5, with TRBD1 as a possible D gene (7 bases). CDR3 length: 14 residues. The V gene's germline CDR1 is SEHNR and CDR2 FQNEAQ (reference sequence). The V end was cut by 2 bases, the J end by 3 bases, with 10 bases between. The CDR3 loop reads CASSLQGEEETQYF. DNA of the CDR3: TGTGCCAGCAGCTTACAGGGGGAGGAAGAGACCCAGTACTTC.

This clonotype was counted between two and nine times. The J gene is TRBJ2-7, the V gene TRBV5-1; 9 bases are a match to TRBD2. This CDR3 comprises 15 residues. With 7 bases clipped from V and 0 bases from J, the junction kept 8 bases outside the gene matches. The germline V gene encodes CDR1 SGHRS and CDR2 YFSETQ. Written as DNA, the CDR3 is TGCGCCAGCCGGTCGATGCGGGGGGGCTCCTACGAGCAGTACTTC. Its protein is CASRSMRGGSYEQYF.

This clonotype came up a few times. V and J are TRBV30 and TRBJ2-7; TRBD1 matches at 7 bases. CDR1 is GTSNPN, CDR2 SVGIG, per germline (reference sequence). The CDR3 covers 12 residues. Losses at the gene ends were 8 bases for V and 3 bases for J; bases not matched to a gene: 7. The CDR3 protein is CAASTGNYEQYF. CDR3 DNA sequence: TGTGCCGCTTCGACAGGGAACTACGAGCAGTACTTC.

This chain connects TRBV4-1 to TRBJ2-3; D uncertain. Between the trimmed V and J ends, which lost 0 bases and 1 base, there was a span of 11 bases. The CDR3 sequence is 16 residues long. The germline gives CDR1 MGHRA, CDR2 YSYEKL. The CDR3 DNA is TGCGCCAGCAGCCAAGAGGCCTACCCAGGCACAGATACGCAGTATTTT. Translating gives CASSQEAYPGTDTQYF.

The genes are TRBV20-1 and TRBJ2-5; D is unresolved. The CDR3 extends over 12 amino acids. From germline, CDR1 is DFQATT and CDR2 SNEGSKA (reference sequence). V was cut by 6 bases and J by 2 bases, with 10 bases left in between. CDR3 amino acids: CSAIAAQETQYF. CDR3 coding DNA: TGCAGTGCCATAGCAGCTCAAGAGACCCAGTACTTC.